This TCR beta chain was sequenced for a study of T cell responses to AZD1222 COVID-19 vaccine. There are many counts of this clone. Its target is unknown. There are 14 residues in the CDR3. V lost 0 bases and J 3 bases, leaving 10 bases between the germline ends. The V gene's germline CDR1 is SGHRS and CDR2 YFSETQ. Repertoires were generated with immunoSEQ multiplex PCR, while TCRdb's copy carries only in-frame clones and drops some. The sample holds 130,000 or so clones; approximately 91% are singletons and the top ten take 0.9% to 1.2%. Study results and limitations: Spike was spanned by vaccine-associated CD4 TCRs, with dominance at 160-218 and 743-854. The donor group comprised mostly white British people and more females; the analysis possibly underestimated clonal diversity.

The origin of this receptor is an adult who received the AZD1222 COVID-19 vaccine. The chain uses TRBV5-1 and TRBJ2-7, with a weak D call TRBD1 (6 bases). The source material was peripheral blood, sampled 28 days after the second AZD1222 dose. The CDR3 sequence: CASSLGQDLYEQYF. The CDR3 nucleotides are TGCGCCAGCAGCTTGGGACAGGACCTCTACGAGCAGTACTTC.